Shown below are 10 T cell receptor beta chains from a single sample sequenced in a study of control samples from healthy donors and cancer patients. Sequenced by immunoSEQ multiplex PCR; TCRdb stores in-frame clones only, minus some. The top ten hold more than 6% of the sample, which has some 410,000 clones, 75% to 95% seen once. Specimen: PBMCs. These receptor sequences come from a middle-aged man with head and neck cancer.

The chain links TRBV3-1 (or the pseudogene TRBV3-2) to TRBJ2-2; 7 bases fit TRBD1. V lost 2 bases to trimming and J lost 4 bases; unmatched junction nucleotides: 1. CDR3 length equals 14 residues. In germline, CDR1 is LGHDT, CDR2 YNNKEL (reference sequence). CDR3 sequence reads: CASSQYRGTGELFF. The CDR3 DNA reads TGTGCCAGCAGCCAATACAGGGGCACCGGGGAGCTGTTTTTT.

The rearrangement uses TRBV25-1 and TRBJ1-1, with D tentatively TRBD1 (6 bases). Germline-derived CDR1 and CDR2 are MGHDK and SYGVNS. Deletions cut 7 bases from V and 6 bases from J, with 15 bases between. The length of the CDR3 is 13 residues. CDR3 region: CASKQGTGAEAFF. CDR3 coding DNA: TGTGCCAGCAAACAGGGAACGGGGGCTGAAGCTTTCTTT.

This chain uses TRBV6-5 with TRBJ2-1; D is ambiguous. V gave up 5 bases and J gave up 5 bases, with 7 bases separating them. The CDR3 loop spans 12 amino acids. Germline-derived CDR1 and CDR2 are MNHEY and SVGAGI. The CDR3 DNA reads TGTGCCAGCAGTAGGTGGGACAATGAGCAGTTCTTC. This codes for CASSRWDNEQFF.

As concerns this clone: The same CDR3 also results from other DNA sequences found in this sample. This rearrangement joins TRBV12-3 or TRBV12-4 to TRBJ2-7; D not certain. The ends were cut back, 5 bases at V and 3 bases at J, with 8 bases in the middle. There are 12 residues in the CDR3. Here the CDR3 reads CASSPGDYEQYF. CDR3 in DNA: TGTGCCAGCAGTCCCGGAGACTACGAGCAGTACTTC.

The chain recombines TRBV29-1 with TRBJ2-1, with TRBD1 matching 9 bases. Trimming at V came to 5 bases and at J to 8 bases, leaving 19 bases not matched to a gene. CDR3 length equals 17 residues. In germline, CDR1 is SQVTM, CDR2 ANQGSEA. CDR3 sequence: CSVLGVWGRQGGDEQFF. CDR3 DNA sequence: TGCAGCGTTCTTGGGGTCTGGGGGAGACAGGGGGGCGATGAGCAGTTCTTC.

This chain links TRBV4-3 with TRBJ1-2, with D hard to call. The CDR3 has 16 residues. CDR1 is LGHNA and CDR2 is YSLEER in the germline V gene. Trimming left V 4 bases short and J 0 bases short, with 15 bases between. CDR3 DNA: TGCGCCAGCAGCCCTCCACCCTACAAATCTAACTATGGCTACACCTTC. Protein: CASSPPPYKSNYGYTF.

V usage is TRBV11-2 and J usage is TRBJ2-4; TRBD2 is a possible D gene (5 bases). Per the germline V gene, CDR1 is SGHAT and CDR2 is FQNNGV. This CDR3 is 18 amino acids long. V was trimmed by 0 bases and J by 1 base, leaving 16 bases between them. In nucleotides, the CDR3 is TGTGCCAGCAGCTTAGATAGCGTCCGGGGTTCCGCCAAAAACATTCAGTACTTC. Protein product: CASSLDSVRGSAKNIQYF.

The chain employs TRBV6-5 and TRBJ2-7; D possibly matches TRBD1 or TRBD2 (5 bases each). The CDR3 covers 14 residues. Trimming took off 2 bases at V and 7 bases at J, with 15 bases between the two ends. In germline, CDR1 is MNHEY, CDR2 SVGAGI. CDR3 amino acids: CASSYPGPSGEQYF. CDR3 bases: TGTGCCAGCAGTTACCCGGGACCCTCAGGGGAGCAGTACTTC.

This clone was seen once. The J gene is TRBJ1-4, the V gene TRBV7-8; D may be TRBD1 (6 bases). CDR1 is SGHVS, CDR2 FQNEAQ, per germline. This CDR3 is built from 16 residues. V was clipped by 1 base and J by 2 bases, with 11 bases between them. The CDR3 is CASSLDVGGTNEKLFF. The CDR3 DNA follows: TGTGCCAGCAGCTTAGACGTCGGGGGCACTAATGAAAAACTGTTTTTT.

The chain couples TRBV18 to TRBJ1-5, with TRBD1 as a possible D gene (6 bases). Germline loops: CDR1 KGHSH, CDR2 LQKENI. The CDR3 runs 13 residues. Trimming removed 4 bases at V and 7 bases at J, with 11 bases between. Written as DNA, the CDR3 is TGTGCCAGCTCACGGGGGGGCGACCAGCCCCAGCATTTT. The encoded protein is CASSRGGDQPQHF.